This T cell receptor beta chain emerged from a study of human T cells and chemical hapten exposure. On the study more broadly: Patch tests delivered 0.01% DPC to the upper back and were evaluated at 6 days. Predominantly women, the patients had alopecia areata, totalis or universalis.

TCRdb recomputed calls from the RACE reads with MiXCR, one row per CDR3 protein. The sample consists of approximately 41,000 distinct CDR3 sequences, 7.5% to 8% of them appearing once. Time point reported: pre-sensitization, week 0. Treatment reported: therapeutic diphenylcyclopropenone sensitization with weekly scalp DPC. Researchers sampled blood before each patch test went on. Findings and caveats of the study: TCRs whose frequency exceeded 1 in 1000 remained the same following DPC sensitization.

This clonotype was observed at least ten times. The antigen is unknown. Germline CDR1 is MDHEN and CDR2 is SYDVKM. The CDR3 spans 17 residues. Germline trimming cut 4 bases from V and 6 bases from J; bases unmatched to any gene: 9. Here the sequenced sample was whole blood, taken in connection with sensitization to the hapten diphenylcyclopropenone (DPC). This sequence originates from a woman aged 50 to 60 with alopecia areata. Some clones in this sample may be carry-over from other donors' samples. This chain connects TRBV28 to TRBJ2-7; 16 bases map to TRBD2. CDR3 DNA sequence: TGTGCCAGCAGTTCTCCCGGGACTAGCGGGAGGGCGAGCGAGCAGTACTTC. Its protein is CASSSPGTSGRASEQYF.